This is a list of T cell receptor beta chains from one sample in a study of Graves' ophthalmopathy and Graves' hyperthyroidism. TCRdb passed the multiplex PCR reads through MiXCR, listing each CDR3 protein once. The sample carries more than 550,000 distinct CDR3 sequences, about two fifths recorded once. The sequenced material came from peripheral blood. The receptors derive from an adult man with Graves' ophthalmopathy. The CDR3 runs from the conserved cysteine through the conserved F or W. A D gene is named only where the DNA matches it firmly. Clone sizes are given selectively: once, few, many, or a class where the clone is expanded.

cdr3_aa: CASSQSGQGMDQPQHF; cdr3_nt: TGTGCCAGCAGCCAATCCGGGCAGGGAATGGATCAGCCCCAGCATTTT; j_call: TRBJ1-5; v_call: TRBV16; d_call: -; clone_size: many
cdr3_aa: CASVENSGANVLTF; cdr3_nt: TGTGCCAGCGTCGAGAACTCTGGGGCCAACGTCCTGACTTTC; j_call: TRBJ2-6; v_call: TRBV2; d_call: -; clone_size: -
cdr3_aa: CAPRTDTYEQYF; cdr3_nt: TGTGCCCCCAGGACGGATACCTACGAGCAGTACTTC; j_call: TRBJ2-7; v_call: TRBV25-1; d_call: -; clone_size: -
cdr3_aa: CASSYTRTGREQYF; cdr3_nt: TGTGCCAGCAGTTACACTCGGACAGGGCGGGAGCAGTACTTC; j_call: TRBJ2-7; v_call: TRBV6-5; d_call: TRBD1; clone_size: many
cdr3_aa: CASRGYRDYEQYF; cdr3_nt: TGTGCCAGCAGAGGATACAGGGACTACGAGCAGTACTTC; j_call: TRBJ2-7; v_call: TRBV25-1; d_call: -; clone_size: -
cdr3_aa: CASRRGRGYTIYF; cdr3_nt: TGTGCCAGCCGCAGGGGCCGTGGCTACACCATATATTTT; j_call: TRBJ1-3; v_call: TRBV7-9; d_call: -; clone_size: once
cdr3_aa: CSVEGSGPTYEHF; cdr3_nt: TGCAGCGTTGAAGGTAGCGGGCCAACCTACGAGCATTTT; j_call: TRBJ1-5; v_call: TRBV29-1; d_call: -; clone_size: -
cdr3_aa: CASTKQGSVTEAFF; cdr3_nt: TGTGCCAGCACCAAACAGGGGTCGGTCACTGAAGCTTTCTTT; j_call: TRBJ1-1; v_call: TRBV5-5; d_call: TRBD1; clone_size: many
cdr3_aa: CASSPGQGARGNTIYF; cdr3_nt: TGCGCCAGCAGCCCGGGACAGGGGGCGCGTGGAAACACCATATATTTT; j_call: TRBJ1-3; v_call: TRBV5-1; d_call: TRBD1; clone_size: -
cdr3_aa: CATSRDVVGQPQHF; cdr3_nt: TGTGCCACCAGCAGAGATGTGGTGGGTCAGCCCCAGCATTTT; j_call: TRBJ1-5; v_call: TRBV15; d_call: -; clone_size: many
cdr3_aa: CASSRGPTRPDTQYF; cdr3_nt: TGTGCCAGCAGCCGCGGACCGACCCGGCCAGATACGCAGTATTTT; j_call: TRBJ2-3; v_call: TRBV7-9; d_call: -; clone_size: -
cdr3_aa: CASSPRDRSHGYTF; cdr3_nt: TGTGCCAGCAGCCCCAGGGACAGAAGCCATGGCTACACCTTC; j_call: TRBJ1-2; v_call: TRBV10-3; d_call: TRBD1; clone_size: few
cdr3_aa: CASSLGGGPAYEQYF; cdr3_nt: TGCGCCAGCAGCTTGGGGGGAGGCCCTGCGTACGAGCAGTACTTC; j_call: TRBJ2-7; v_call: TRBV5-1; d_call: -; clone_size: -
cdr3_aa: CASSGRDTEAFF; cdr3_nt: TGTGCCAGCAGTGGCCGGGACACTGAAGCTTTCTTT; j_call: TRBJ1-1; v_call: TRBV2; d_call: -; clone_size: many
cdr3_aa: CASSNYGYTF; cdr3_nt: TGTGCCAGCAGTAACTATGGCTACACCTTC; j_call: TRBJ1-2; v_call: TRBV25-1; d_call: -; clone_size: many
cdr3_aa: CASSRGLFTEAFF; cdr3_nt: TGTGCCAGCAGTCGGGGGCTTTTTACTGAAGCTTTCTTT; j_call: TRBJ1-1; v_call: TRBV2; d_call: -; clone_size: many
cdr3_aa: CSLQRDPWAYNEQFF; cdr3_nt: TGCAGCCTTCAACGAGACCCTTGGGCCTACAATGAGCAGTTCTTC; j_call: TRBJ2-1; v_call: TRBV29-1; d_call: -; clone_size: -
cdr3_aa: CASSYFKVDGELFF; cdr3_nt: TGTGCCAGCAGTTACTTCAAGGTCGACGGGGAGCTGTTTTTT; j_call: TRBJ2-2; v_call: TRBV6-6; d_call: -; clone_size: few
cdr3_aa: CATSRDRGTGELFF; cdr3_nt: TGTGCCACCAGCCGGGACAGGGGTACCGGGGAGCTGTTTTTT; j_call: TRBJ2-2; v_call: TRBV24-1; d_call: TRBD1; clone_size: many
cdr3_aa: CASSQDRPGQGYGNTIYF; cdr3_nt: TGCGCCAGCAGCCAAGATCGGCCGGGACAGGGGTACGGAAACACCATATATTTT; j_call: TRBJ1-3; v_call: TRBV7-2; d_call: TRBD1; clone_size: -
cdr3_aa: CASSRTSSYEQYF; cdr3_nt: TGTGCCAGCAGCAGGACTAGCTCCTACGAGCAGTACTTC; j_call: TRBJ2-7; v_call: TRBV7-2; d_call: TRBD2; clone_size: many
cdr3_aa: CASRTSGAIEQYF; cdr3_nt: TGTGCCAGCCGGACTAGCGGGGCTATCGAGCAGTACTTC; j_call: TRBJ2-7; v_call: TRBV19; d_call: TRBD2; clone_size: many
cdr3_aa: CASNRQRSGSGETQYF; cdr3_nt: TGTGCCAGCAACCGCCAACGGAGCGGGAGTGGCGAGACCCAGTACTTC; j_call: TRBJ2-5; v_call: TRBV10-3; d_call: TRBD2; clone_size: -
cdr3_aa: CASSEGSGTGELFF; cdr3_nt: TGTGCCAGCAGTGAGGGGTCGGGTACCGGGGAGCTGTTTTTT; j_call: TRBJ2-2; v_call: TRBV2; d_call: -; clone_size: many
cdr3_aa: CSALDRDNYGYTF; cdr3_nt: TGCAGTGCTCTGGACAGGGATAACTATGGCTACACCTTC; j_call: TRBJ1-2; v_call: TRBV20-1; d_call: TRBD1; clone_size: many
cdr3_aa: CATSRDRGQGLGSPLHF; cdr3_nt: TGTGCCACCAGCAGAGATCGCGGACAGGGATTAGGGTCACCCCTCCACTTT; j_call: TRBJ1-6; v_call: TRBV15; d_call: TRBD1; clone_size: -